This TCR beta chain was obtained from a study of blood T cell repertoires in COVID-19. At the level of the study: Donors in the United States, Italy and Spain gave samples during acute or convalescent COVID-19. PBMCs, B-cell-depleted T cells, or T cells provided the cDNA or gDNA that made up the material.

Method: immunoSEQ multiplex PCR; TCRdb's copy keeps in-frame clones and lacks some. This sample has under 200,000 clones, with around nine tenths found just once. This clone is a singleton in its sample. Germline CDR1 SQVTM, CDR2 ANQGSEA. Trimming took off 4 bases at V and 6 bases at J, with 12 bases between the two ends. CDR3 length: 12 residues. Those enrolled in Seattle joined during active infection and were followed longitudinally afterward. Source material: peripheral blood. The receptor was isolated from a man in his fifties or sixties with COVID-19, enrolled during active disease. The chain employs TRBV29-1 and TRBJ1-2, with D perhaps TRBD1 (5 bases). The CDR3 DNA reads TGCAGCGTTGGAGGCAGGGTGCATGGCTACACCTTC. Its translation: CSVGGRVHGYTF.